These 17 T cell receptor beta chains were sequenced from one sample in a study of CD8 T cells in ankylosing spondylitis. No antigens are known for them. MiXCR, applied by TCRdb to the 5' RACE reads, yields one record per CDR3 protein. The table lists 700,000 to 850,000 distinct CDR3 sequences, 12% of them singletons, with approximately 0.51% in the top ten. Study results and limitations: Within ankylosing spondylitis blood, a TCR beta motif made up of roughly eight highly homologous variants appeared to be characteristic.

Specimen: blood, either unsorted or a sorted T cell fraction (not recorded which). These receptors came from a male donor with ankylosing spondylitis.

This clonotype came up a few times. The gene calls are TRBV11-2 and TRBJ1-2; perhaps TRBD1 as D (6 bases). The germline V gene has CDR1 SGHAT and CDR2 FQNNGV. This CDR3 is built from 15 residues. The V end was cut by 5 bases, the J end by 6 bases, with 19 bases between. CDR3 residues: CASSPVVGGLNGYTF. DNA for the CDR3: TGTGCCAGCAGCCCTGTGGTAGGGGGGCTGAATGGCTACACCTTC.

The chain employs TRBV2 and TRBJ1-5, with TRBD1 matching over 8 bases. V lost 4 bases to trimming and J lost 1 base; unmatched junction nucleotides: 3. CDR3 length equals 15 residues. Germline V gene lookup returns CDR1 SNHLY and CDR2 FYNNEI. CDR3 region: CASSVSGGSNQPQHF. The CDR3 DNA sequence: TGTGCCAGCAGTGTTTCAGGGGGCAGCAATCAGCCCCAGCATTTT. The whole variable domain, filled in from reference TRBV2 and TRBJ1-5, reads EPEVTQTPSHQVTQMGQEVILRCVPISNHLYFYWYRQILGQKVEFLVSFYNNEISEKSEIFDDQFSVERPDGSNFTLKIRSTKLEDSAMYFCASSVSGGSNQPQHFGDGTRLSIL.

The J gene is TRBJ1-1, the V gene TRBV10-3, with 9 bases matching TRBD1. The junction had 5 bases not matched to a gene; V was cut back by 2 bases and J by 4 bases. In germline, CDR1 is ENHRY, CDR2 SYGVKD. The CDR3 consists of 15 residues. This CDR3 is CAISEGTGHLTEAFF. CDR3 coding DNA: TGTGCCATCAGTGAGGGGACAGGGCATCTCACTGAAGCTTTCTTT.

This clonotype appeared a few times. J is TRBJ2-3 and V is TRBV24-1, with TRBD1 matching 9 bases. CDR1 is KGHDR and CDR2 is SFDVKD in the germline V gene. The CDR3 runs to 16 residues. Trimming cost V 2 bases and J 3 bases; bases outside gene matches: 5. CDR3 region: CATSDSGQGPTDTQYF. CDR3 coding DNA: TGTGCCACCAGTGATTCGGGACAGGGTCCGACAGATACGCAGTATTTT.

This clonotype was detected many times. V gene TRBV12-3 or TRBV12-4 combines with J gene TRBJ1-6; unclear D gene. This CDR3 is 14 amino acids long. V shed 1 base and J shed 7 bases, with 8 bases lying between them. CDR3 sequence reads: CASSLGGRNSPLHF. The CDR3 nucleotides read TGTGCCAGCAGTTTAGGTGGCAGAAATTCACCCCTCCACTTT.

CDR3 loop: CSVRKTDRAPSGYTF. CDR3 DNA sequence: TGCAGCGTCCGTAAAACGGACAGGGCCCCAAGTGGCTACACCTTC. The chain couples TRBV29-1 to TRBJ1-2; 8 nucleotides match TRBD1. V shed 6 bases and J 7 bases; nucleotides not matched to a gene: 16. The germline gives CDR1 SQVTM, CDR2 ANQGSEA. This CDR3 has 15 amino acids. Complete variable domain (other parts from reference TRBV29-1 and TRBJ1-2): SAVISQKPSRDICQRGTSLTIQCQVDSQVTMMFWYRQQPGQSLTLIATANQGSEATYESGFVIDKFPISRPNLTFSTLTVSNMSPEDSSIYLCSVRKTDRAPSGYTFGSGTRLTVV.

This clonotype has a handful of counts. The V gene is TRBV20-1, the J gene TRBJ1-6; TRBD1 matches 7 bases. Per the germline V gene, CDR1 is DFQATT and CDR2 is SNEGSKA (reference sequence). The CDR3 has 15 residues. V gave up 6 bases and J gave up 7 bases; unmatched junction bases: 12. CDR3 sequence reads: CSASSGLQGNSPLHF. The CDR3 DNA reads as TGCAGTGCCTCCAGCGGGCTACAGGGGAATTCACCCCTCCACTTT.

This clonotype appeared many times. This sequence joins TRBV12-3 or TRBV12-4 and TRBJ1-1; 7 bases fit TRBD1. V trimming: 4 bases; J trimming: 3 bases; junction bases outside the gene matches: 2. The CDR3 covers 13 residues. In DNA form, the CDR3 reads TGTGCCAGCAGTTATCAGGGGGACACTGAAGCTTTCTTT. Translating gives CASSYQGDTEAFF.

This clonotype was found a few times. The chain is built from TRBV7-2 and TRBJ1-2, with unresolved D. Trimming pared 2 bases from V and 4 bases from J, leaving 5 bases between. Germline V gene sequence: CDR1 SGHTA, CDR2 FQGNSA. CDR3 length equals 12 residues. Here the CDR3 reads CASSLISYGYTF. The CDR3, as DNA: TGTGCCAGCAGCTTAATTTCCTATGGCTACACCTTC.

This clonotype was counted many times. The chain has TRBV9 and TRBJ2-1, with D uncertain. CDR1 is SGDLS, CDR2 YYNGEE, per germline. The CDR3 sequence is 12 residues long. The ends were cut back, 4 bases at V and 4 bases at J, with 6 bases in the middle. As DNA, the CDR3 is TGTGCCAGCAGCTTCAATTACAATGAGCAGTTCTTC. Translating it yields CASSFNYNEQFF.

This clonotype was counted many times. V usage is TRBV11-2 and J usage is TRBJ2-4; D remains ambiguous. The CDR3 is 13 amino acids. Germline V gives CDR1 SGHAT, CDR2 FQNNGV. V shed 6 bases and J shed 0 bases, with 6 bases lying between them. The CDR3 protein is CASRHLAKNIQYF. CDR3 nucleotide sequence: TGTGCCAGCAGACACTTAGCCAAAAACATTCAGTACTTC.

The chain has TRBV6-1 and TRBJ2-7; TRBD2 agrees at 9 bases. The CDR3 has 16 residues. Germline V lookup: CDR1 MNHNS, CDR2 SASEGT. With 6 bases clipped from V and 1 base from J, the junction kept 10 bases outside the gene matches. The CDR3 is CASSRSAGGSSYEQYF. The CDR3, as DNA: TGTGCCAGCAGCCGATCCGCGGGGGGGTCTTCCTACGAGCAGTACTTC.

The CDR3 sequence: CASSQSLGTEFSYEQYF. The CDR3 nucleotides read TGCGCCAGCAGCCAATCACTCGGGACGGAGTTCTCCTACGAGCAGTACTTC. V is TRBV4-3 and J is TRBJ2-7; the D gene could be TRBD1 or TRBD2 (5 bases each). Looked up from germline, CDR1 is LGHNA and CDR2 is YSLEER. V was cut by 2 bases and J by 0 bases, with 17 bases left in between. CDR3 length: 17 residues.

The chain combines TRBV4-3 with TRBJ1-6; D remains ambiguous. CDR1 LGHNA and CDR2 YSLEER come from the germline V gene. V dropped 0 bases and J dropped 0 bases, with 15 bases sitting between them. This CDR3 is 19 amino acids long. The CDR3 loop reads CASSQEVGQDSSYNSPLHF. The CDR3 nucleotides are TGCGCCAGCAGCCAAGAAGTCGGGCAGGATAGCTCCTATAATTCACCCCTCCACTTT.

The rearrangement joins TRBV9 to TRBJ2-5, with D possibly TRBD2 on 5 matching bases. Trimming left V 4 bases short and J 1 base short, with 8 bases between. The CDR3 loop spans 13 amino acids. CDR1 SGDLS and CDR2 YYNGEE come from the germline V gene. This chain's CDR3 is CASSPAVQETQYF. In nucleotides, the CDR3 is TGTGCCAGCAGCCCAGCGGTCCAAGAGACCCAGTACTTC. The complete variable domain, with remaining parts taken from reference TRBV9 and TRBJ2-5, reads DSGVTQTPKHLITATGQRVTLRCSPRSGDLSVYWYQQSLDQGLQFLIQYYNGEERAKGNILERFSAQQFPDLHSELNLSSLELGDSALYFCASSPAVQETQYFGPGTRLLVL.

V and J are TRBV9 and TRBJ2-1; TRBD2 might be the D (6 bases). The CDR3 runs 13 residues. CDR1 is SGDLS and CDR2 is YYNGEE in the germline V gene. V lost 3 bases and J 9 bases, leaving 13 bases between the germline ends. DNA of the CDR3: TGTGCCAGCAGCGAGGCCGGGAGAGGTGAGCAGTTCTTC. Translating gives CASSEAGRGEQFF.

J is TRBJ1-1 and V is TRBV15; D is unresolved. CDR3 length: 13 residues. The germline V gene has CDR1 LNHNV and CDR2 YYDKDF (reference sequence). Trimming took off 5 bases at V and 6 bases at J, with 13 bases between the two ends. Here the CDR3 DNA reads TGTGCCACCAGCCGAAAGGGTTGGGCTGAAGCTTTCTTT. This encodes CATSRKGWAEAFF.